A selection of T cell receptor beta chains follows, all from one sample in a study of beta chain features in type 1 diabetes. The assay was immunoSEQ multiplex PCR, and TCRdb's table has in-frame clones only and misses some. This table holds 120,000 to 150,000 clones, 6.9% found once. The sequenced sample consisted of central memory CD4+ T cells from blood. These receptors were obtained from a woman aged 30 to 39 in good health. Both conserved end residues are part of each CDR3. The D gene is left open where the match is weak. Where a row states a size, it is once, few, many or the class of an expanded clone; other rows omit it.

TRBD1	NA	TRBV5-1	TRBJ2-5	TGCGCCAGCAGCACCAGACAGGGCTGGGAGACCCAGTACTTC	CASSTRQGWETQYF
NA	many	TRBV5-1	TRBJ2-7	TGCGCCAGCAGCTTCGACATCTACGAGCAGTACTTC	CASSFDIYEQYF
TRBD1	NA	TRBV5-7	TRBJ1-3	TGTGCCAGCAGCCAAGAGACAGGGCCAGGAAACACCATATATTTT	CASSQETGPGNTIYF
NA	NA	TRBV9	TRBJ1-3	TGTGCCAGCAGCGTAGACAGCCTCTACTCTGGAAACACCATATATTTT	CASSVDSLYSGNTIYF
TRBD2	NA	TRBV7-3	TRBJ2-3	TGTGCCAGCAGCTTAATAGCGGGAGAGGTAGATACGCAGTATTTT	CASSLIAGEVDTQYF
TRBD2	NA	TRBV5-4	TRBJ2-1	TGTGCCAGCAGCTTGGATACTAGCGGGAGTTTGGATGAGCAGTTCTTC	CASSLDTSGSLDEQFF
NA	once	TRBV4-3	TRBJ1-5	TGCGCCAGCAGCCAAGAGGTGGGGCAGTTAAATCAGCCCCAGCATTTT	CASSQEVGQLNQPQHF
TRBD1	NA	TRBV15	TRBJ2-7	TGTGCCACCAGTAGACCGGGACAGGATTCCCCCTACGAGCAGTACTTC	CATSRPGQDSPYEQYF
TRBD1	NA	TRBV28	TRBJ2-3	TGTGCCAGCAGTTACGACAGGGGAAGCACAGATACGCAGTATTTT	CASSYDRGSTDTQYF
TRBD1	few	TRBV25-1	TRBJ2-7	TGTGCCAGCAGACAGGGGGCTGCGGGCGAGCAGTACTTC	CASRQGAAGEQYF
NA	few	TRBV4-3	TRBJ1-2	TGCGCCAGCAGCCAAGATCAAGGCGGGTCTCGGGGCTACACCTTC	CASSQDQGGSRGYTF